This T cell receptor beta chain emerged from a study of radiation and T cells in renal cell carcinoma. Study as a whole: Nephrectomy followed 15 Gy stereotactic body radiation by 4 weeks. Study-wide results and caveats: Without pretreatment biopsies, baseline tumor clonotype presence was undetermined.

As to time point: baseline pretreatment blood. Treatment defined: 15 Gy SBRT to primary tumor, nephrectomy 4 weeks later. Measured with immunoSEQ multiplex PCR; TCRdb has only the in-frame clones, and not every one. The data contain 150,000 or so clones, about 87% of them seen just once; the ten biggest clones take up around 4%. The CDR3 runs to 12 residues. Germline CDR1 LNHNV, CDR2 YYDKDF (reference sequence). V was pared by 2 bases and J by 7 bases, with 6 bases between. As for this clone: Its cognate antigen is unknown.

The origin of this receptor is a woman between 65 and 79 years old with renal cell carcinoma. Sequencing used blood, obtained from a patient whose treatment included radiotherapy and nephrectomy. The gene calls are TRBV15 and TRBJ1-5; D is unresolved. CDR3 nucleotides: TGTGCCACCAGCAGACCTCAGCAGCCCCAGCATTTT. This codes for CATSRPQQPQHF.